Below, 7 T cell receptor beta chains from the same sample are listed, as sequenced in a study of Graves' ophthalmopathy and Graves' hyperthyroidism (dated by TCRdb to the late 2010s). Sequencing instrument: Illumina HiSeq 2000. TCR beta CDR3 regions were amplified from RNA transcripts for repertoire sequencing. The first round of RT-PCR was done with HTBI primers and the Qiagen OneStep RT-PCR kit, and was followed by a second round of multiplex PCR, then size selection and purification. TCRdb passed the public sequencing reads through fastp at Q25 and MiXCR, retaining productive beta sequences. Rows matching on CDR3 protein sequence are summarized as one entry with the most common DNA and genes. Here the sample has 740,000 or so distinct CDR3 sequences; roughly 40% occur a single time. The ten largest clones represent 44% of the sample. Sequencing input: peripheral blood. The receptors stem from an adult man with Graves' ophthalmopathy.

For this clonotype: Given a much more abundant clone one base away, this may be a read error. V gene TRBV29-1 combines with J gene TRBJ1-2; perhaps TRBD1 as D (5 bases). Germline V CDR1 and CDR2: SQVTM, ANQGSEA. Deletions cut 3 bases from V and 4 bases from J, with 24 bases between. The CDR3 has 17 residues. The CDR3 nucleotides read TGCAGCGTTGATGATATTGACAGCGACCTAACCCCCTATGGCTACACCTTC. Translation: CSVDDIDSDLTPYGYTF.

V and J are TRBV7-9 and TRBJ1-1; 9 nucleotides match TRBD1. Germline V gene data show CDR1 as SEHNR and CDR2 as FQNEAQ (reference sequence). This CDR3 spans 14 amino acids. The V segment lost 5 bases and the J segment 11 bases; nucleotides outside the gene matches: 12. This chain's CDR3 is CASSLETSGTGAFF. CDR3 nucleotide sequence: TGTGCCAGCAGCCTAGAAACATCGGGGACAGGGGCTTTCTTT.

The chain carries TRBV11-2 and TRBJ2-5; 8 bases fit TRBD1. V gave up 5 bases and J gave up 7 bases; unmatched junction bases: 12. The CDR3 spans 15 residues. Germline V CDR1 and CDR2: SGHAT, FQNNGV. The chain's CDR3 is CASSPLDRARGTQYF. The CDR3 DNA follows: TGTGCCAGCAGCCCCTTGGACAGGGCCCGAGGGACCCAGTACTTC.

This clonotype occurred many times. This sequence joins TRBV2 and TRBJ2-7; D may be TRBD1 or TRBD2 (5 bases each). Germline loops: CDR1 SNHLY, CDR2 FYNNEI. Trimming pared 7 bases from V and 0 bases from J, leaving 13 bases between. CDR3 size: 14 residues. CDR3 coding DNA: TGTGCCAGCAACCGGGACCGGCTCTCCTACGAGCAGTACTTC. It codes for CASNRDRLSYEQYF.

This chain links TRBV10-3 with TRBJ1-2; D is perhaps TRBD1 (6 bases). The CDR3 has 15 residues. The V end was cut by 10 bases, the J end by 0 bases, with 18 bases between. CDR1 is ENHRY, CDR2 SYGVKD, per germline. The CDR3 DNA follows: TGTGCCAGCACCAAACAGGGAATTGCTAACTATGGCTACACCTTC. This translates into CASTKQGIANYGYTF.

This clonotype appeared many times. The chain's CDR3 is CASSWTVGEKLFF. CDR3 nucleotide sequence: TGTGCCAGCAGTTGGACAGTGGGCGAAAAACTGTTTTTT. The V gene is TRBV12-3 or TRBV12-4, the J gene TRBJ1-4, with a possible D match to TRBD1 (6 bases). The length of the CDR3 is 13 residues. V was shortened by 4 bases and J by 8 bases, with 11 bases between the two germline ends.

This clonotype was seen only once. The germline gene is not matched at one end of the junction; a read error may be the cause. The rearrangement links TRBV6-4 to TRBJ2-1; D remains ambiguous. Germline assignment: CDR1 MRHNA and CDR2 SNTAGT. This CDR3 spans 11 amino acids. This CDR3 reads CASSDGKRRNF. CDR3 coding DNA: TGTGCCAGCAGTGACGGGAAGCGCCGGAACTTC.